This TCR beta chain was sequenced during a study of T cells in Graves' hyperthyroidism and ophthalmopathy. Study results and limitations: The model foresaw ophthalmopathy a median around 6 months prior to onset. Stable hyperthyroidism was separated from ophthalmopathy by a model based on 13 V-J features.

Amplification yielded TCR beta CDR3 regions, with RNA transcripts as the source. Using the HTBI primer set, a first-round RT-PCR was run on the TCR CDR3. TCRdb processed the multiplex PCR reads anew with MiXCR; each CDR3 protein has one entry. The table includes about 720,000 distinct CDR3 sequences, roughly a sixth detected once. The CDR3 consists of 14 residues. Unmatched junction bases numbered 7, after V lost 3 bases and J lost 6 bases. Looked up from germline, CDR1 is LNHNV and CDR2 is YYDKDF (reference sequence). About this clonotype itself: Its antigen remains unknown.

The blood specimen was taken at initial hyperthyroidism diagnosis, before any ophthalmopathy symptoms. This clonotype originated in a woman between 50 and 59 years old with Graves' hyperthyroidism that later progressed to Graves' ophthalmopathy. The specimen was blood. The genes are TRBV15 and TRBJ1-2, with TRBD1 matching 7 bases. The CDR3 protein is CATSSGQVENGYTF. The CDR3 DNA reads TGTGCCACCAGCAGCGGACAGGTCGAGAATGGCTACACCTTC.